The rows below give T cell receptor beta chains drawn from one sample of a study of cytomegalovirus exposure and HLA in healthy donors. Generated by immunoSEQ multiplex PCR, the TCRdb table keeps only in-frame clones and is missing some. The sample holds over 90,000 clones, around 76% seen once. Source material: PBMCs. The receptors here all came from a woman aged 18-29 years in good health and CMV-seropositive. The CDR3 runs from the conserved cysteine through the conserved F or W. The D gene is left open where the match is weak. Only some rows state a clone size, as once, few, many or a class for expanded clones.

d_call	j_call	clone_size	v_call	cdr3_nt	cdr3_aa
-	TRBJ2-7	once	TRBV7-6	TGTGCCAGCAGCTTATTAGGCGGGGAGTACTACGAGCAGTACTTC	CASSLLGGEYYEQYF
-	TRBJ2-5	-	TRBV29-1	TGCAGCGTTGAAGATGGGCGGGTCCAAGAGACCCAGTACTTC	CSVEDGRVQETQYF
-	TRBJ2-1	-	TRBV7-8	TGTGCCAGCAGCTTAGTTTGGGGCAGTCGCCCCAATGAGCAGTTCTTC	CASSLVWGSRPNEQFF
TRBD1	TRBJ1-4	-	TRBV6-6	TGTGCCAGCAGCAAGACAGGGGTCGGACAAAAACTGTTTTTT	CASSKTGVGQKLFF
TRBD2	TRBJ2-7	-	TRBV14	TGTGCCAGCAGCCACGGGGGGGGACCTGTCTACGAGCAGTACTTC	CASSHGGGPVYEQYF
TRBD2	TRBJ2-3	-	TRBV4-1	TGCGCCAGCAGCCGGCGGGAGTTGGGCACAGATACGCAGTATTTT	CASSRRELGTDTQYF
TRBD1	TRBJ2-7	-	TRBV13	TGTGCCAGCACCATGTTACAGGGGAAAGAGCAGTACTTC	CASTMLQGKEQYF
TRBD2	TRBJ2-3	-	TRBV9	TGTGCCAGCAGCTTACGCGGGACTAGCGGGCTTCATACGCAGTATTTT	CASSLRGTSGLHTQYF
-	TRBJ2-7	-	TRBV10-3	TGTGCCATCAGTGTTGTTCTTACCTACGAGCAGTACTTC	CAISVVLTYEQYF
-	TRBJ1-6	-	TRBV5-1	TGCGCCAGCAGAATGGACATCCCGTCCTCACCCCTCCACTTT	CASRMDIPSSPLHF
TRBD2	TRBJ2-1	-	TRBV13	TGTGCCAGCAGCCCCCTAGCGGGTAACAATGAGCAGTTCTTC	CASSPLAGNNEQFF
TRBD2	TRBJ2-1	-	TRBV4-1	TGCGCCAGCAGCCAAGGACTAGCGGGAAACGACAATGAGCAGTTCTTC	CASSQGLAGNDNEQFF
-	TRBJ1-1	-	TRBV5-1	TGCGCCAGCAGCGCCCAATGGGGGGACGCTGAAGCTTTCTTT	CASSAQWGDAEAFF
-	TRBJ2-7	few	TRBV18	TGTGCCAGCTCATTGAATCCTAGCGCCTACGAGCAGTACTTC	CASSLNPSAYEQYF
TRBD1	TRBJ2-2	-	TRBV5-1	TGCGCCAGCAGCTTGAAAGGGACAGCCGGGGAGCTGTTTTTT	CASSLKGTAGELFF
-	TRBJ2-2	-	TRBV30	TGTGCCTGGGTGGGGACATTCGGAGGGGAGCTGTTTTTT	CAWVGTFGGELFF
TRBD2	TRBJ2-3	-	TRBV27	TGTGCCAGCAGTTTTGCGGGACTAAGATACGGCACAGATACGCAGTATTTT	CASSFAGLRYGTDTQYF
-	TRBJ1-5	-	TRBV5-4	TGTGCCAGCAGCGCGGGAGCTAATCAGCCCCAGCATTTT	CASSAGANQPQHF
TRBD1	TRBJ1-1	-	TRBV5-6	TGTGCCAGCAGCTGGACCGGGACAGGGGTGACTGAAGCTTTCTTT	CASSWTGTGVTEAFF
TRBD2	TRBJ2-7	few	TRBV19	TGTGCCAGTAGTATCGCGATAGCGGGAGGGCGAAACGCCTACGAGCAGTACTTC	CASSIAIAGGRNAYEQYF
-	TRBJ2-2	few	TRBV6-5	TGTGCCAGCGGGAGGCGCACCGGGGAGCTGTTTTTT	CASGRRTGELFF
-	TRBJ2-5	-	TRBV9	TGTGCCAGCAGCGTAGGGGGCAGGGGAGAGACCCAGTACTTC	CASSVGGRGETQYF
TRBD2	TRBJ2-1	-	TRBV19	TGTGCCAGTACTGTACTAGCGGGAGTTTACGGTGAGCAGTTCTTC	CASTVLAGVYGEQFF
TRBD1	TRBJ2-3	-	TRBV5-1	TGCGCCAGCAGCTTAGGACAGGGAGTGGGCCAAGCCACAGATACGCAGTATTTT	CASSLGQGVGQATDTQYF
-	TRBJ1-5	few	TRBV15	TGTGCCACCAGCCGGAGTGATAATCAGCCCCAGCATTTT	CATSRSDNQPQHF
-	TRBJ2-7	-	TRBV9	TGTGCCAGCAGCCAGGCGGGGCCGGCCTACGAGCAGTACTTC	CASSQAGPAYEQYF
TRBD2	TRBJ2-2	-	TRBV7-3	TGTGCCAGCAGCTTACTAGCGGGAAGACCCGGGGAGCTGTTTTTT	CASSLLAGRPGELFF
TRBD2	TRBJ2-7	-	TRBV27	TGTGCCAGCAGTTCGGGACTAGCGGGACCTTCTTTCTACGAGCAGTACTTC	CASSSGLAGPSFYEQYF
-	TRBJ2-1	-	TRBV28	TGTGCCAGCAGCATACCGGCCGCGGCAGGAGGTAATGAGCAGTTCTTC	CASSIPAAAGGNEQFF
-	TRBJ1-3	-	TRBV19	-	CASTSGNTIYF
-	TRBJ1-2	few	TRBV5-1	TGCGCCAGCAGGGTTTCTCAGGGGACCTATGGCTACACCTTC	CASRVSQGTYGYTF